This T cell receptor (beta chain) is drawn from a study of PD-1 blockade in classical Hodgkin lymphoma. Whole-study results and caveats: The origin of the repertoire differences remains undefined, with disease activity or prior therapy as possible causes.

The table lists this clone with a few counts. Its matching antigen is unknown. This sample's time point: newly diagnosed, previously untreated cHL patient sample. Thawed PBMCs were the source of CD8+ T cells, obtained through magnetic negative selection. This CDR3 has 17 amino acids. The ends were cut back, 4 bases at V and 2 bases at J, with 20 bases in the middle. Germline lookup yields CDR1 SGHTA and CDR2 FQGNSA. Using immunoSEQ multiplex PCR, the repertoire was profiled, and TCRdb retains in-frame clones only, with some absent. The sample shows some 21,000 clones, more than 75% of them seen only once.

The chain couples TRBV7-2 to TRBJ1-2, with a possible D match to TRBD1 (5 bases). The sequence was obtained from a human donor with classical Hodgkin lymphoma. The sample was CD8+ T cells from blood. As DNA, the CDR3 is TGTGCCAGCAGCTCGCACCTACCAGGGACGGTGAACTATGGCTACACCTTC. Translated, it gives CASSSHLPGTVNYGYTF.